This T cell receptor (beta chain) was captured by sequencing in a study of blood T cells in healthy people across ages. Study-level background: Capture via template switching afforded approximately one barcoded beta molecule per two T cells.

This clonotype was observed a few times. Its target is unknown. A much larger clone lies one base from this, so it may be a read error. Through a sample-barcoded 5' primer and a J-beta primer mix, a second PCR was run for about 6 to 12 cycles. TCRdb analysed the 5' RACE reads with MiXCR anew, one entry per CDR3 protein. Of 500,000 to 700,000 distinct CDR3 sequences listed, under 30% are singletons. CDR3 length: 14 amino acids. Per the germline V gene, CDR1 is SGHTA and CDR2 is FQGTGA. The study's findings and limits: Roughly linear age-related decline in beta diversity appeared, significant by age about 40.

The V and J genes are TRBV7-3 and TRBJ2-3, with 10 nucleotides matching TRBD1. The sequencing sample was made of blood. The sequence was collected from a woman of 80 years or more in good health. The CDR3 nucleotides are TGTGCCAGCAGCTTGACAGGGGGCACAGATACGCGGTATTTT. Residues: CASSLTGGTDTRYF.